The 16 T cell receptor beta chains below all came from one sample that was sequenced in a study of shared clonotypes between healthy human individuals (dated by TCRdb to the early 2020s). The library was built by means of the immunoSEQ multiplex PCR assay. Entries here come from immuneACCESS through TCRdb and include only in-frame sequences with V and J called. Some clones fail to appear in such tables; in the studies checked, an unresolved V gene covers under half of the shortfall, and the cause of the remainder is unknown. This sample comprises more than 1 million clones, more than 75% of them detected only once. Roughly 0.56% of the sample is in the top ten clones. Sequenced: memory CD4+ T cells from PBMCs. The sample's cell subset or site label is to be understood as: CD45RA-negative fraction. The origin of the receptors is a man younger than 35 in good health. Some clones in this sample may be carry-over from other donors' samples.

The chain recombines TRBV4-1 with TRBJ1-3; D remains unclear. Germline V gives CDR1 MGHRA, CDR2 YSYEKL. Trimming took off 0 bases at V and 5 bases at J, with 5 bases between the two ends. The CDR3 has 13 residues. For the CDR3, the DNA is TGCGCCAGCAGCCAAGATTGGAGAAACACCATATATTTT. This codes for CASSQDWRNTIYF.

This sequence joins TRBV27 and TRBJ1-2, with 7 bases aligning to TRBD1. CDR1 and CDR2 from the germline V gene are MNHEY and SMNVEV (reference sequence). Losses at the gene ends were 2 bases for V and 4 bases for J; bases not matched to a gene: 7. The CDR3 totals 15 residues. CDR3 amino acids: CASSLTGAPGYGYTF. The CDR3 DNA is TGTGCCAGCAGTTTAACAGGGGCCCCTGGCTATGGCTACACCTTC.

CDR3: CASSFGGTGNTEAFF. The DNA for the CDR3 is TGTGCCAGCAGTTTTGGCGGGACAGGGAACACTGAAGCTTTCTTT. This chain uses TRBV28 with TRBJ1-1, with 8 nucleotides matching TRBD1. The germline V gene encodes CDR1 MDHEN and CDR2 SYDVKM. V gave up 3 bases and J gave up 1 base; unmatched junction bases: 4. There are 15 residues in the CDR3.

CDR3 coding DNA: TGCGCCAGCAGCCAAGGCTATGGACAGGGAAGTGAAAAACTGTTTTTT. Amino acids: CASSQGYGQGSEKLFF. The gene calls are TRBV4-1 and TRBJ1-4, with 8 positions matching TRBD1. Trimming removed 1 base from V and 7 bases from J; junction bases left unmatched: 8. The CDR3 extends over 16 amino acids. CDR1 MGHRA and CDR2 YSYEKL come from the germline V gene.

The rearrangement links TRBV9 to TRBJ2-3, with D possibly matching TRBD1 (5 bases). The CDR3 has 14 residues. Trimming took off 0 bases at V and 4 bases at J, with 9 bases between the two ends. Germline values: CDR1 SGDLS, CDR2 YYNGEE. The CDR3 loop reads CASSVDRSADTQYF. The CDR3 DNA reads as TGTGCCAGCAGCGTAGACAGGTCGGCAGATACGCAGTATTTT.

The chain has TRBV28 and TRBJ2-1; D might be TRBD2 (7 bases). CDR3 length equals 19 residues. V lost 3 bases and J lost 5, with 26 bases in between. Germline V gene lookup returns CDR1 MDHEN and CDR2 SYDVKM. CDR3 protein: CASSFPVGGVGHPDNEQFF. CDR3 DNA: TGTGCCAGCAGTTTTCCCGTAGGGGGGGTGGGGCATCCGGACAATGAGCAGTTCTTC.

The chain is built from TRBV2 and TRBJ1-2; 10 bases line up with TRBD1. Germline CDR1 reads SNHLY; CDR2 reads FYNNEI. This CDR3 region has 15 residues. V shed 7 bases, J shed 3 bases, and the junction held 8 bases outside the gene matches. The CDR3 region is CASTLGTGEYYGYTF. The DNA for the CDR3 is TGTGCCAGCACGCTCGGGACAGGGGAATACTATGGCTACACCTTC.

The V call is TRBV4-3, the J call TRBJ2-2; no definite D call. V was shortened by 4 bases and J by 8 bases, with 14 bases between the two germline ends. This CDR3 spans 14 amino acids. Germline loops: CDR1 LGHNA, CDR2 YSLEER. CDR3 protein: CASSPNRDWGELFF. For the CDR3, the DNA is TGCGCCAGCAGCCCTAATCGCGACTGGGGGGAGCTGTTTTTT.

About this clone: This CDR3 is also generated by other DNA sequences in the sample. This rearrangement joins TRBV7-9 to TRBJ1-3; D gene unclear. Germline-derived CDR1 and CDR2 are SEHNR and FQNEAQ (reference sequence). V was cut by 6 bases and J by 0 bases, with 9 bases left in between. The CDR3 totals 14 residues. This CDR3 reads CASSLGFSGNTIYF. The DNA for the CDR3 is TGTGCCAGCAGTTTGGGGTTCTCTGGAAACACCATATATTTT.

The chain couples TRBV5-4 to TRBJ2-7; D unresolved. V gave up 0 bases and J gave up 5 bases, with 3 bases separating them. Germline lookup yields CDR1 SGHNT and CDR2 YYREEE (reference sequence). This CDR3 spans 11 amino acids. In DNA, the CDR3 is TGTGCCAGCAGCTTGGAGAACGAGCAGTACTTC. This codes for CASSLENEQYF.

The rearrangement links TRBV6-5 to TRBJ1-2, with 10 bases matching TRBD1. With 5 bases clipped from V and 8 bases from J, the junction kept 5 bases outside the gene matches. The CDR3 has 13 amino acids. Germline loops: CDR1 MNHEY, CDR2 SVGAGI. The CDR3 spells CASSAGTGVGYTF. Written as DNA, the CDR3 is TGTGCCAGCAGTGCCGGGACAGGGGTAGGCTACACCTTC.

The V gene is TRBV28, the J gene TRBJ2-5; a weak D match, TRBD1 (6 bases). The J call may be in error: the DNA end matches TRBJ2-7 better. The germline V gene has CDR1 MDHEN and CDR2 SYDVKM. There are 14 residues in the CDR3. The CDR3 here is CASRTSRGSYEQYF. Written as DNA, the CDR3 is TGTGCCAGCAGAACCTCCAGGGGCTCCTACGAGCAGTACTTC.

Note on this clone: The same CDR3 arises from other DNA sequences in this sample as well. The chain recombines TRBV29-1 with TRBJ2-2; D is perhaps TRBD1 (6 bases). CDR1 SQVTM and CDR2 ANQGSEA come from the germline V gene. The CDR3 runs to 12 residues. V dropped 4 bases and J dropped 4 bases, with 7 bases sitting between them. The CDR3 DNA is TGCAGCGTTGGCAGGGGCACCGGGGAGCTGTTTTTT. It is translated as CSVGRGTGELFF.

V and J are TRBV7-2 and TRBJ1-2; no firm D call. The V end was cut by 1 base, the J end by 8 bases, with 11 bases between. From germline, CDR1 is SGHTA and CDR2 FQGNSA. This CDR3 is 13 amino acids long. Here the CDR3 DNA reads TGTGCCAGCAGCTTAGGGACTCCTTCGGGCTACACCTTC. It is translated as CASSLGTPSGYTF.

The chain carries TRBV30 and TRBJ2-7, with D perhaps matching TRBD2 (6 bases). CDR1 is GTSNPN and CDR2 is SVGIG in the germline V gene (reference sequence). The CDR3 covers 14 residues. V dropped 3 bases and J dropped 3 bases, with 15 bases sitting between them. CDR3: CAWSRDFGVYEQYF. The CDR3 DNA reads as TGTGCCTGGAGCAGGGACTTTGGGGTCTACGAGCAGTACTTC.

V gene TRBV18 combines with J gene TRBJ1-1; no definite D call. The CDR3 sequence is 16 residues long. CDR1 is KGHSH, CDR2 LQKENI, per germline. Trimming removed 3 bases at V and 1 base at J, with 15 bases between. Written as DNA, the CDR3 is TGTGCCAGCTCACCCGGCAGAACTATCCCGAACACTGAAGCTTTCTTT. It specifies CASSPGRTIPNTEAFF.